These 32 T cell receptor beta chains were sequenced from one sample in a study of blood T cell repertoires in COVID-19. TCRdb's copy holds only in-frame clones and misses some; the assay was immunoSEQ multiplex PCR. Of a few hundred thousand clones listed, 65% to 85% are singletons. Specimen: peripheral blood. These receptors were obtained from a woman between 45 and 60 years old with acute or convalescent COVID-19.

The chain couples TRBV9 to TRBJ2-7; 13 bases match TRBD2. CDR3 length: 17 amino acids. Germline V gene sequence: CDR1 SGDLS, CDR2 YYNGEE. The V segment lost 3 bases and the J segment 7 bases; nucleotides outside the gene matches: 13. The CDR3 DNA is TGTGCCAGCAGCGCGGCGAGGGGGACTAGCGGGATAGGGGAGCAGTACTTC. Translation gives CASSAARGTSGIGEQYF.

This sequence joins TRBV18 and TRBJ1-1, with D tentatively TRBD1 (5 bases). The CDR3 has 14 residues. CDR1 and CDR2 (germline): KGHSH, LQKENI. The V end was cut by 3 bases, the J end by 4 bases, with 12 bases between. CDR3 nucleotides: TGTGCCAGCTCACCTCAATCGGGGGTCACTGAAGCTTTCTTT. As protein: CASSPQSGVTEAFF.

The V and J genes are TRBV7-6 and TRBJ1-6, with D perhaps TRBD1 (5 bases). Germline lookup yields CDR1 SGHVS and CDR2 FNYEAQ. The CDR3 sequence is 13 residues long. V was clipped by 1 base and J by 16 bases, with 14 bases between them. DNA of the CDR3: TGTGCCAGCAGCTTAGAGCACAGGCATTTGCTCCACTTT. Its translation: CASSLEHRHLLHF.

V usage is TRBV5-1 and J usage is TRBJ1-2, with 8 bases that match TRBD1. This CDR3 spans 13 amino acids. V gave up 4 bases and J gave up 8 bases; unmatched junction bases: 7. CDR1 is SGHRS and CDR2 is YFSETQ in the germline V gene. The DNA for the CDR3 is TGCGCCAGCAGCGTAGACAGGGGCTGGGGCTACACCTTC. Protein product: CASSVDRGWGYTF.

The chain recombines TRBV6-4 with TRBJ2-1; no clear D gene. The CDR3 loop spans 13 amino acids. The V gene lost 3 bases and the J gene lost 4 bases, with 7 bases spanning the gap. Germline values: CDR1 MRHNA, CDR2 SNTAGT. CDR3 sequence (DNA): TGTGCCAGCAGTGAAGTCCGGTACAATGAGCAGTTCTTC. It translates to CASSEVRYNEQFF.

The chain is built from TRBV7-2 and TRBJ1-4; perhaps TRBD1 as D (5 bases). The V end lost 4 bases, the J end lost 0 bases, and 12 bases lay between the germline ends. CDR1 SGHTA and CDR2 FQGNSA come from the germline V gene. The CDR3 consists of 16 residues. CDR3 amino acids: CASSSQGGATNEKLFF. CDR3 nucleotides: TGTGCCAGCAGCTCCCAGGGAGGAGCAACTAATGAAAAACTGTTTTTT.

In nucleotides, the CDR3 is TGTGCCAGCAGCTTGAGCGCGCGGGTAAACACTGAAGCTTTCTTT. It encodes CASSLSARVNTEAFF. V and J are TRBV5-4 and TRBJ1-1; D remains ambiguous. Trimming cost V 1 base and J 2 bases, with 12 bases left between them. The CDR3 is made up of 15 amino acids. Germline V lookup: CDR1 SGHNT, CDR2 YYREEE (reference sequence).

The chain recombines TRBV18 with TRBJ2-4; tentative D call: TRBD1 (6 bases). V was pared by 3 bases and J by 5 bases, with 11 bases between. This CDR3 is built from 14 residues. Germline lookup yields CDR1 KGHSH and CDR2 LQKENI. This CDR3 is CASSPSAGENIQYF. Written as DNA, the CDR3 is TGTGCCAGCTCACCGTCGGCAGGGGAAAACATTCAGTACTTC. Full variable domain (outside the CDR3, taken from reference TRBV18 and TRBJ2-4): NAGVMQNPRHLVRRRGQEARLRCSPMKGHSHVYWYRQLPEEGLKFMVYLQKENIIDESGMPKERFSAEFPKEGPSILRIQQVVRGDSAAYFCASSPSAGENIQYFGAGTRLSVL.

The chain joins TRBV27 to TRBJ1-3; D unclear. Trimming pared 5 bases from V and 0 bases from J, leaving 5 bases between. Germline CDR1 is MNHEY and CDR2 is SMNVEV (reference sequence). This CDR3 spans 13 amino acids. The CDR3, as DNA: TGTGCCAGCAGTCTCTACTCTGGAAACACCATATATTTT. Translated, it gives CASSLYSGNTIYF.

The CDR3 sequence: CASSYLGREFGGTGELFF. In DNA form, the CDR3 reads TGTGCCAGCAGTTACCTCGGGCGGGAATTCGGTGGGACCGGGGAGCTGTTTTTT. This chain joins TRBV6-2 or TRBV6-3 and TRBJ2-2; tentative D call: TRBD2 (6 bases). This CDR3 contains 18 residues. Germline loops: CDR1 MNHEY, CDR2 SVGEGT. V gave up 2 bases and J gave up 5 bases, with 21 bases separating them.

This rearrangement joins TRBV19 to TRBJ1-2, with D perhaps TRBD1 (5 bases). The CDR3 contains 13 residues. Trimming stripped 3 bases from V and 6 bases from J, with 11 bases between. CDR1 and CDR2 from the germline V gene are LNHDA and SQIVND (reference sequence). The CDR3, as DNA: TGTGCCAGTAGTATGGGCAGGGCGGATGGCTACACCTTC. It yields the protein CASSMGRADGYTF.

The chain carries TRBV6-1 and TRBJ1-5, with D possibly matching TRBD1 (5 bases). Looked up from germline, CDR1 is MNHNS and CDR2 is SASEGT. The CDR3 has 15 residues. V dropped 3 bases and J dropped 5 bases, with 14 bases sitting between them. The CDR3 spells CASSDDWEGDQPQHF. The CDR3 bases are TGTGCCAGCAGTGACGACTGGGAAGGGGATCAGCCCCAGCATTTT.

The chain links TRBV12-3 or TRBV12-4 to TRBJ1-5, with 9 bases fitting TRBD1. Trimming took 8 bases from V and 6 from J; bases not matched to a gene: 5. The CDR3 has 13 amino acids. For the CDR3, the DNA is TGTGCCAGCCTGGGACAGGGAGGTCAGCCCCAGCATTTT. Its protein is CASLGQGGQPQHF.

The rearrangement joins TRBV4-3 to TRBJ2-7, with TRBD1 matching over 11 bases. V lost 3 bases, J lost 5 bases, and 9 bases stayed unmatched. The CDR3 spans 16 residues. Germline CDR1 is LGHNA and CDR2 is YSLEER. In DNA, the CDR3 is TGCGCCAGCAGCCAGTCGACCGGGACAGGGGGTGACGAGCAGTACTTC. Translating gives CASSQSTGTGGDEQYF.

This clone was counted only a few times. This chain uses TRBV19 with TRBJ1-1; perhaps TRBD1 as D (5 bases). This CDR3 spans 14 amino acids. Germline values: CDR1 LNHDA, CDR2 SQIVND (reference sequence). V shed 3 bases and J shed 7 bases, with 15 bases lying between them. The CDR3 spells CASSISGGSFEAFF. The CDR3 DNA reads as TGTGCCAGTAGTATCAGCGGGGGGAGCTTTGAAGCTTTCTTT.

The chain is built from TRBV5-6 and TRBJ1-4; TRBD1 matches at 7 bases. From germline, CDR1 is SGHDT and CDR2 YYEEEE. With V trimmed by 1 base and J by 6 bases, 6 bases remained unmatched. The CDR3 has 15 amino acids. CDR3 DNA sequence: TGTGCCAGCAGCTTGAAAGGGGGCGTGTATGAAAAACTGTTTTTT. Encoded protein: CASSLKGGVYEKLFF.

This clone was seen a handful of times. V gene TRBV24-1 combines with J gene TRBJ1-1; D perhaps matches TRBD1 (5 bases). CDR3 length equals 14 residues. The germline gives CDR1 KGHDR, CDR2 SFDVKD. V lost 3 bases to trimming and J lost 0 bases, with 7 bases between them. As DNA, the CDR3 is TGTGCCACCAGTGATCGCAGGGTGAACACTGAAGCTTTCTTT. Protein sequence: CATSDRRVNTEAFF.

The rearrangement uses TRBV7-2 and TRBJ1-5; maybe TRBD1 (5 bases). This CDR3 has 14 amino acids. V dropped 1 base and J dropped 3 bases, with 7 bases sitting between them. CDR1 SGHTA and CDR2 FQGNSA come from the germline V gene. The CDR3 DNA is TGTGCCAGCAGCTTAGGGGGCAACAATCAGCCCCAGCATTTT. It encodes CASSLGGNNQPQHF.

The V gene is TRBV10-1, the J gene TRBJ2-1; D is perhaps TRBD1 (5 bases). This CDR3 is built from 15 residues. Between the trimmed V and J ends, which lost 2 bases and 4 bases, there was a span of 12 bases. Per germline, CDR1 WNHNN and CDR2 SYGVQD (reference sequence). The DNA of the CDR3 is TGCGCCAGCAGTGAGGCGGACAAAGGGTACAATGAGCAGTTCTTC. It encodes CASSEADKGYNEQFF.

The chain recombines TRBV9 with TRBJ2-2; D uncertain. The CDR3 has 11 residues. The ends were cut back, 0 bases at V and 8 bases at J, with 2 bases in the middle. Germline V gene sequence: CDR1 SGDLS, CDR2 YYNGEE. The CDR3 coding sequence is TGTGCCAGCAGCGTAGCGGGGGAGCTGTTTTTT. Protein: CASSVAGELFF.

This chain connects TRBV28 to TRBJ1-2; a possible D gene is TRBD1 (5 bases). Trimming shortened V by 1 base and J by 6 bases, and 15 bases separated the two germline ends. The CDR3 sequence is 15 residues long. CDR1 and CDR2 from the germline V gene are MDHEN and SYDVKM. The CDR3 nucleotides read TGTGCCAGCAGTTTATATCGGGGGAACGGACATGGCTACACCTTC. Residues: CASSLYRGNGHGYTF.

Concerning this clone itself: Other DNA sequences within the sample encode an identical CDR3. This chain joins TRBV30 and TRBJ1-5, with a weak D call TRBD1 (5 bases). V shed 2 bases and J shed 6 bases, with 11 bases lying between them. Per germline, CDR1 GTSNPN and CDR2 SVGIG (reference sequence). There are 13 residues in the CDR3. This CDR3 reads CAWSYRGGQPQHF. As DNA, the CDR3 is TGTGCCTGGAGTTATCGGGGGGGTCAGCCCCAGCATTTT.

The chain carries TRBV5-4 and TRBJ2-2; 8 bases line up with TRBD1. CDR1 SGHNT and CDR2 YYREEE come from the germline V gene (reference sequence). This CDR3 has 14 residues. Germline trimming cut 1 base from V and 5 bases from J; bases unmatched to any gene: 1. Here the CDR3 reads CASSLQGATGELFF. In nucleotides, the CDR3 is TGTGCCAGCAGCTTGCAGGGGGCAACCGGGGAGCTGTTTTTT.

The genes are TRBV7-3 and TRBJ1-2; D uncertain. CDR3 length equals 13 residues. Per the germline V gene, CDR1 is SGHTA and CDR2 is FQGTGA. The V end lost 6 bases, the J end lost 4 bases, and 12 bases lay between the germline ends. The CDR3 DNA follows: TGTGCCAGCAGGTCCCAGGATTTCTATGGCTACACCTTC. This gives the protein CASRSQDFYGYTF.

This chain uses TRBV5-1 with TRBJ2-3; 8 nucleotides agree with TRBD2. From germline, CDR1 is SGHRS and CDR2 YFSETQ. The CDR3 extends over 14 amino acids. Trimming removed 1 base from V and 5 bases from J; junction bases left unmatched: 3. In DNA form, the CDR3 reads TGCGCCAGCAGCTTGCGGGAGGGGGGAGATACGCAGTATTTT. It translates to CASSLREGGDTQYF.

The chain carries TRBV3-1 (or the pseudogene TRBV3-2) and TRBJ1-2; TRBD1 matches at 9 bases. The CDR3 contains 13 residues. Trimming removed 2 bases from V and 6 bases from J; junction bases left unmatched: 1. Germline V lookup: CDR1 LGHDT, CDR2 YNNKEL (reference sequence). The CDR3 sequence: CASSQTGGDGYTF. As DNA, the CDR3 is TGTGCCAGCAGCCAAACAGGGGGCGATGGCTACACCTTC.

The chain joins TRBV7-2 to TRBJ2-5, with a possible D match to TRBD1 (6 bases). Trimming stripped 5 bases from V and 0 bases from J, with 10 bases between. In germline, CDR1 is SGHTA, CDR2 FQGNSA. CDR3 length: 14 amino acids. Here the CDR3 DNA reads TGTGCCAGCAGCCGGACAGCATACCAAGAGACCCAGTACTTC. Protein: CASSRTAYQETQYF.

The CDR3 region has the DNA TGTGCCAGCCGAGTAGCGGGTGCCTACGAGCAGTACTTC. It yields the protein CASRVAGAYEQYF. The chain has TRBV6-5 and TRBJ2-7, with 7 bases that match TRBD2. The J segment lost 2 bases and the V segment lost 8 bases, leaving 6 bases of the junction unmatched. Germline assignment: CDR1 MNHEY and CDR2 SVGAGI. The CDR3 extends over 13 amino acids.

The rearrangement joins TRBV9 to TRBJ2-3; TRBD2 is a possible D gene (7 bases). This CDR3 contains 18 residues. The germline CDR1 and CDR2 sequences are SGDLS and YYNGEE. With 0 bases removed from V and 1 base from J, the gap between germline ends came to 18 bases. The CDR3 is CASSVVQGRDYRTDTQYF. In DNA, the CDR3 is TGTGCCAGCAGCGTAGTCCAGGGGCGGGACTACCGCACAGATACGCAGTATTTT.

The chain uses TRBV29-1 and TRBJ2-5, with D possibly matching TRBD2 (5 bases). The germline V gene encodes CDR1 SQVTM and CDR2 ANQGSEA. Trimming pared 6 bases from V and 2 bases from J, leaving 13 bases between. The CDR3 covers 13 residues. CDR3 sequence: CSVAGDGQETQYF. CDR3 DNA sequence: TGCAGCGTCGCGGGTGACGGTCAAGAGACCCAGTACTTC.

The rearrangement joins TRBV3-1 (or the pseudogene TRBV3-2) to TRBJ2-2; tentatively, D is TRBD2 (6 bases). Trimming took 4 bases from V and 3 from J, leaving 15 bases between them. The CDR3 extends over 16 amino acids. Germline CDR1 is LGHDT and CDR2 is YNNKEL (reference sequence). The DNA of the CDR3 is TGTGCCAGCAGCCTCCTGGACGGCGGGGACACCGGGGAGCTGTTTTTT. Translating gives CASSLLDGGDTGELFF.

A note on this clone: In the same sample, other DNA sequences code for this CDR3. V gene TRBV5-1 combines with J gene TRBJ2-5; 7 positions match TRBD1. The CDR3 consists of 14 residues. The germline V gene encodes CDR1 SGHRS and CDR2 YFSETQ. The V segment lost 0 bases and the J segment 5 bases; nucleotides outside the gene matches: 4. CDR3 residues: CASSLVTGEETQYF. CDR3 bases: TGCGCCAGCAGCTTGGTTACAGGGGAGGAGACCCAGTACTTC.